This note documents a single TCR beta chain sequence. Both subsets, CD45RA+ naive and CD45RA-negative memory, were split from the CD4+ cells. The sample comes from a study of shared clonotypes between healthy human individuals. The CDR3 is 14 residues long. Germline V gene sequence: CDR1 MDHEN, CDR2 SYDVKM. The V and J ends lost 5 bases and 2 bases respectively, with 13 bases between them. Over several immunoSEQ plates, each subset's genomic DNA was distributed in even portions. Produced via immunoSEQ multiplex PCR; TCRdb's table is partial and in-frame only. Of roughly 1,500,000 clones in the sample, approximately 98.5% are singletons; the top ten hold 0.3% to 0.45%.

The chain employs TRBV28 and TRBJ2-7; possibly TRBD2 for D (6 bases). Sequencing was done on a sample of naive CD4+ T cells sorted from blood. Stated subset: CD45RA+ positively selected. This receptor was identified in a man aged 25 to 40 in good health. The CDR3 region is CASSLYGSPYEQYF. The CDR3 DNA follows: TGTGCCAGCAGTCTCTACGGGAGTCCCTACGAGCAGTACTTC. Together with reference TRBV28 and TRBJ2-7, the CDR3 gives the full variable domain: DVKVTQSSRYLVKRTGEKVFLECVQDMDHENMFWYRQDPGLGLRLIYFSYDVKMKEKGDIPEGYSVSREKKERFSLILESASTNQTSMYLCASSLYGSPYEQYFGPGTRLTVT.